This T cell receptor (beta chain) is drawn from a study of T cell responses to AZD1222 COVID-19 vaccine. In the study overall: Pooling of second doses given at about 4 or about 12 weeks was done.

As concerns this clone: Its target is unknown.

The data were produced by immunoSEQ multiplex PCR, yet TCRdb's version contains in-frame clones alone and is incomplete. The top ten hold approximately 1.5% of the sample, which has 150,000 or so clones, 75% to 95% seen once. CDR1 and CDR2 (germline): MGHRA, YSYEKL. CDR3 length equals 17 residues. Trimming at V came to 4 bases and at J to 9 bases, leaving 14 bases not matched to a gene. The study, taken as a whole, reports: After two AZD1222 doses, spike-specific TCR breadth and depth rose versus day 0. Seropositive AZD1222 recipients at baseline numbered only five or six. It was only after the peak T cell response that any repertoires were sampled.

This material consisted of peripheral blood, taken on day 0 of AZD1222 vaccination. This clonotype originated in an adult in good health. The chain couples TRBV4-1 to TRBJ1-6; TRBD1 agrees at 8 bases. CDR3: CASSPWAGGALSSPLHF. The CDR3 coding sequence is TGCGCCAGCAGCCCTTGGGCAGGGGGCGCTCTTAGTTCACCCCTCCACTTT.